One sample yielded the 17 T cell receptor beta chains listed below, sequenced in a study of blood T cell repertoires in COVID-19. Libraries were prepared by immunoSEQ multiplex PCR; TCRdb keeps only in-frame clonotypes and omits some of them. The table has nearly 30,000 clones, nearly 90% seen once; the top ten hold 9.9%. Sequencing used peripheral blood. The receptor set was obtained from a human donor in a cohort sampled during active COVID-19.

This sequence joins TRBV3-1 (or the pseudogene TRBV3-2) and TRBJ2-1; D gene ambiguous. The CDR3 is 13 residues long. CDR1 and CDR2 from the germline V gene are LGHDT and YNNKEL (reference sequence). V was clipped by 1 base and J by 7 bases, with 8 bases between them. The DNA of the CDR3 is TGTGCCAGCAGCCAAGTGCAGGCAAATGAGCAGTTCTTC. Translated, it gives CASSQVQANEQFF.

V and J are TRBV29-1 and TRBJ2-7; possibly TRBD2 for D (6 bases). Between the trimmed V and J ends, which lost 5 bases and 7 bases, there was a span of 12 bases. Germline V CDR1 and CDR2: SQVTM, ANQGSEA. The length of the CDR3 is 11 residues. CDR3 nucleotide sequence: TGCAGCGTTCGGAGGGGCGGTGAGCAGTACTTC. Translating it yields CSVRRGGEQYF.

This clone appeared once. V and J are TRBV6-5 and TRBJ2-1; TRBD2 is a possible D gene (7 bases). The V end lost 4 bases, the J end lost 2 bases, and 9 bases lay between the germline ends. Germline loops: CDR1 MNHEY, CDR2 SVGAGI. The CDR3 runs to 14 residues. The CDR3 DNA is TGTGCCAGCAGTTGGGGGGGGCCCTACAATGAGCAGTTCTTC. This encodes CASSWGGPYNEQFF.

V and J are TRBV2 and TRBJ2-1, with 14 bases that match TRBD2. The V segment lost 4 bases and the J segment 0 bases; nucleotides outside the gene matches: 11. This CDR3 is built from 20 residues. Germline CDR1 reads SNHLY; CDR2 reads FYNNEI. The CDR3 region has the DNA TGTGCCAGCAGTGTGTTCGGACTAGCGGGGGGCCAGAGCTCCTACAATGAGCAGTTCTTC. It translates to CASSVFGLAGGQSSYNEQFF. Filled out from reference TRBV2 and TRBJ2-1, the complete variable domain reads EPEVTQTPSHQVTQMGQEVILRCVPISNHLYFYWYRQILGQKVEFLVSFYNNEISEKSEIFDDQFSVERPDGSNFTLKIRSTKLEDSAMYFCASSVFGLAGGQSSYNEQFFGPGTRLTVL.

The CDR3 region has the DNA TGTGCCAGCAGCCAAGGCCGGGGCGGGGGGAGGTATGAGCAGTTCTTC. Translating it yields CASSQGRGGGRYEQFF. V and J are TRBV4-2 and TRBJ2-1, with 8 bases aligning to TRBD2. The length of the CDR3 is 16 residues. Trimming took 1 base from V and 8 from J; bases not matched to a gene: 10. CDR1 and CDR2 (germline): LGHNA, YNFKEQ.

Remarks on this clone: An end of the junction does not agree with germline; a read error may underlie this. The chain combines TRBV4-1 with TRBJ1-1, with D perhaps TRBD1 (6 bases). CDR3 length equals 15 residues. CDR1 is MGHRA and CDR2 is YSYEKL in the germline V gene. The CDR3 region is CASSQDQGTNSEAFF. The CDR3 DNA sequence: TGCGCCAGCAGCCAAGATCAGGGGACCAACAGTGAAGCTTTCTTT.

The chain recombines TRBV4-1 with TRBJ2-1; D is possibly TRBD2 (6 bases). Germline CDR1 reads MGHRA; CDR2 reads YSYEKL. Trimming stripped 1 base from V and 9 bases from J, with 10 bases between. The CDR3 has 13 residues. This CDR3 reads CASSQVRGAEQFF. CDR3 coding DNA: TGCGCCAGCAGCCAAGTACGCGGGGCTGAGCAGTTCTTC.

This rearrangement joins TRBV2 to TRBJ1-4, with D possibly being TRBD1 (5 bases). Deletions cut 10 bases from V and 8 bases from J, with 17 bases between. The CDR3 is 13 residues long. Per the germline V gene, CDR1 is SNHLY and CDR2 is FYNNEI. CDR3 bases: TGTGCCAACGCCCTAGACAGTGGAGAAAAACTGTTTTTT. This sequence encodes CANALDSGEKLFF. The full variable domain, rest sourced from reference TRBV2 and TRBJ1-4, is EPEVTQTPSHQVTQMGQEVILRCVPISNHLYFYWYRQILGQKVEFLVSFYNNEISEKSEIFDDQFSVERPDGSNFTLKIRSTKLEDSAMYFCANALDSGEKLFFGSGTQLSVL.

The rearrangement links TRBV7-2 to TRBJ1-4; 11 bases are shared with TRBD1. V gave up 2 bases and J gave up 8 bases; unmatched junction bases: 4. CDR1 is SGHTA and CDR2 is FQGNSA in the germline V gene. CDR3 length: 15 residues. The CDR3 here is CASSLLGQGEEKLFF. DNA of the CDR3: TGTGCCAGCAGCTTACTGGGACAGGGGGAAGAAAAACTGTTTTTT.

The chain joins TRBV6-4 to TRBJ1-5; D possibly corresponds to TRBD1 (6 bases). The CDR3 has 14 amino acids. Deletions cut 3 bases from V and 6 bases from J, with 12 bases between. The germline V gene encodes CDR1 MRHNA and CDR2 SNTAGT. The CDR3: CASSEEGGSQPQHF. For the CDR3, the DNA is TGTGCCAGCAGTGAAGAGGGGGGGAGTCAGCCCCAGCATTTT.

This sequence joins TRBV4-1 and TRBJ2-5, with 7 bases identical to TRBD2. V shed 0 bases and J 7 bases; nucleotides not matched to a gene: 11. Germline values: CDR1 MGHRA, CDR2 YSYEKL. This CDR3 is built from 16 residues. The CDR3 here is CASSQEGQRGTGTQYF. Here the CDR3 DNA reads TGCGCCAGCAGCCAAGAAGGCCAGCGGGGCACGGGGACCCAGTACTTC.

This clone was found once. V and J are TRBV7-2 and TRBJ2-5, with TRBD2 matching 8 bases. With V trimmed by 5 bases and J by 2 bases, 4 bases remained unmatched. Germline-derived CDR1 and CDR2 are SGHTA and FQGNSA. This CDR3 region has 14 residues. CDR3 nucleotide sequence: TGTGCCAGCAGCCGGGGGGGCTCTCAAGAGACCCAGTACTTC. It is translated as CASSRGGSQETQYF.

The V and J genes are TRBV20-1 and TRBJ1-3; TRBD1 aligns across 7 bases. CDR1 DFQATT and CDR2 SNEGSKA come from the germline V gene (reference sequence). V lost 5 bases to trimming and J lost 8 bases; unmatched junction nucleotides: 3. CDR3 size: 11 residues. CDR3 sequence (DNA): TGCAGTGCTGATACAGGGGACACCATATATTTT. This encodes CSADTGDTIYF.

The genes are TRBV19 and TRBJ2-5; D not resolved. Trimming took off 2 bases at V and 3 bases at J, with 10 bases between the two ends. This CDR3 is 14 amino acids long. Germline V gene sequence: CDR1 LNHDA, CDR2 SQIVND (reference sequence). CDR3 residues: CASSIRNSEETQYF. CDR3 nucleotide sequence: TGTGCCAGTAGTATAAGGAACAGTGAAGAGACCCAGTACTTC.

The V gene is TRBV9, the J gene TRBJ2-3, with D unresolved. The V gene's germline CDR1 is SGDLS and CDR2 YYNGEE. Trimming pared 6 bases from V and 5 bases from J, leaving 13 bases between. The CDR3 totals 13 residues. The CDR3: CASNLNGRDTQYF. CDR3 nucleotide sequence: TGTGCCAGCAACCTTAACGGTAGAGATACGCAGTATTTT.

This chain connects TRBV5-1 to TRBJ2-7; perhaps TRBD1 as D (6 bases). CDR1 SGHRS and CDR2 YFSETQ come from the germline V gene. Trimming removed 0 bases at V and 3 bases at J, with 13 bases between. The CDR3 is made up of 15 amino acids. The chain's CDR3 is CASSLVAGVYYEQYF. The DNA for the CDR3 is TGCGCCAGCAGCTTGGTAGCAGGGGTTTACTACGAGCAGTACTTC.

J is TRBJ2-1 and V is TRBV24-1, with 13 nucleotides matching TRBD2. The J segment lost 8 bases and the V segment lost 4 bases, leaving 10 bases of the junction unmatched. CDR3 length equals 17 residues. Germline lookup yields CDR1 KGHDR and CDR2 SFDVKD. CDR3 in amino acids: CATSEFRTSGGRDEQFF. The CDR3 bases are TGTGCCACCAGTGAGTTCCGGACTAGCGGGGGTCGGGATGAGCAGTTCTTC.